One and the same sample provided the 27 T cell receptor beta chains below, sequenced in a study of T cells expressing NK-cell markers. TCRdb derives one entry per CDR3 protein from the 5' RACE reads, leaving out DNA. The ten top clones account for 37%, within a sample of 150,000 or so distinct CDR3 sequences. The sequenced sample consisted of blood T cells: a sorted CD56 or NKG2C T cell subset, CD4+ or CD8+ T cells, or bulk PBMC T cells (not recorded which). These receptors were obtained from a woman between 45 and 60 years old in good health.

This chain connects TRBV9 to TRBJ2-1. Germline loops: CDR1 SGDLS, CDR2 YYNGEE. The CDR3 sequence is 14 residues long. The CDR3 sequence is CASSVGLAGYEQFF.

The chain couples TRBV6-9 to TRBJ2-3. The length of the CDR3 is 15 residues. Germline-derived CDR1 and CDR2 are MNHGY and SVAAGI. The CDR3 is CASSYSVGSTDTQYF.

The V gene is TRBV9, the J gene TRBJ2-1; without DNA, the TCRdb call of TRBD2 cannot be checked. Germline CDR1 and CDR2: SGDLS and YYNGEE. The CDR3 runs 16 residues. This CDR3 is CASSDPLSGSYNEQFF.

The rearrangement joins TRBV13 to TRBJ2-7; TCRdb picks TRBD1, but there is no DNA to check that call. The CDR3 runs to 13 residues. CDR1 is PRHDT, CDR2 FYEKMQ, per germline (reference sequence). CDR3 sequence reads: CASSSTGMGEQYF.

V gene TRBV27 combines with J gene TRBJ2-7; with no DNA, the TCRdb D assignment of TRBD1 cannot be verified. The length of the CDR3 is 16 residues. Germline loops: CDR1 MNHEY, CDR2 SMNVEV (reference sequence). The CDR3 here is CASSLRGGTGDNEQYF.

This sequence joins TRBV24-1 and TRBJ2-3; absent DNA, TCRdb's TRBD2 call cannot be checked. The CDR3 is made up of 13 amino acids. The germline V gene encodes CDR1 KGHDR and CDR2 SFDVKD. CDR3 region: CATSEGVGDTQYF.

This sequence joins TRBV15 and TRBJ2-7. This CDR3 comprises 12 residues. Germline assignment: CDR1 LNHNV and CDR2 YYDKDF (reference sequence). CDR3 amino acids: CATSSDRYEQYF.

The rearrangement joins TRBV15 to TRBJ2-7; TCRdb proposes TRBD2, but this gene call is untestable without DNA. The CDR3 has 14 amino acids. Germline CDR1 is LNHNV and CDR2 is YYDKDF (reference sequence). This CDR3 reads CATSRTSGSHEQYF.

The chain has TRBV5-1 and TRBJ1-1; absent DNA, TCRdb's TRBD1 call cannot be checked. CDR3 size: 15 residues. Germline CDR1 is SGHRS and CDR2 is YFSETQ. The CDR3 sequence is CASSPSQGRNTEAFF.

This sequence joins TRBV5-6 and TRBJ2-2. This CDR3 region has 12 residues. Per germline, CDR1 SGHDT and CDR2 YYEEEE. The CDR3 here is CASSHSTGELFF.

J is TRBJ1-3 and V is TRBV5-5; TCRdb outputs TRBD1, but without DNA this stays unchecked. The CDR3 runs 16 residues. Germline V CDR1 and CDR2: SGHKS, YYEKEE (reference sequence). CDR3 amino acids: CASSLFESGSGNTIYF.

The rearrangement uses TRBV6-5 and TRBJ2-2. Germline V gene sequence: CDR1 MNHEY, CDR2 SVGAGI. The CDR3 has 12 amino acids. The CDR3 is CASTHRAGELFF.

V and J are TRBV7-9 and TRBJ2-1; with no DNA, the TCRdb D assignment of TRBD1 cannot be verified. Per germline, CDR1 SEHNR and CDR2 FQNEAQ (reference sequence). CDR3 length: 17 residues. CDR3 sequence reads: CASSLPRPGAGKNEQFF.

The V gene is TRBV6-5, the J gene TRBJ1-1; no DNA is available, so the TRBD1 call from TCRdb remains unchecked. Germline lookup yields CDR1 MNHEY and CDR2 SVGAGI. The CDR3 spans 14 residues. CDR3 residues: CASSVGGKNTEAFF.

The chain carries TRBV12-3 or TRBV12-4 and TRBJ2-5; without DNA, the TCRdb call of TRBD1 cannot be checked. The CDR3 has 11 amino acids. The CDR3 sequence is CASKQGKTQYF.

This sequence joins TRBV27 and TRBJ2-3; TCRdb's assignment of TRBD2 cannot be checked, as there is no DNA. Germline V gene data show CDR1 as MNHEY and CDR2 as SMNVEV (reference sequence). The CDR3 runs 14 residues. This CDR3 reads CASRGGSRPDTQYF.

The gene calls are TRBV18 and TRBJ2-5; TCRdb lists TRBD1, though no DNA is available to test this call. This CDR3 has 15 amino acids. Per the germline V gene, CDR1 is KGHSH and CDR2 is LQKENI. The CDR3 protein is CASSPDRGPTETQYF.

V gene TRBV6-6 combines with J gene TRBJ2-1; without DNA, the TCRdb call of TRBD1 cannot be checked. The germline CDR1 and CDR2 sequences are MNHNY and SVGAGI (reference sequence). The CDR3 consists of 13 residues. The chain's CDR3 is CASSFDRGNEQFF.

The V call is TRBV6-1, the J call TRBJ2-3; with no DNA, the TCRdb D assignment of TRBD1 cannot be verified. The CDR3 covers 15 residues. Germline CDR1 and CDR2: MNHNS and SASEGT. CDR3 in amino acids: CASSDPGSSTDTQYF.

This chain uses TRBV5-8 with TRBJ2-1; the D call from TCRdb, TRBD2, cannot be confirmed without DNA. This CDR3 has 17 residues. Germline V gives CDR1 SGHTS, CDR2 YDEGEE. This CDR3 reads CASSLVIRDPNDNEQFF.

This chain links TRBV29-1 with TRBJ2-1; the D gene TCRdb calls, TRBD2, cannot be checked with no DNA. The V gene's germline CDR1 is SQVTM and CDR2 ANQGSEA. The CDR3 runs to 14 residues. The CDR3 is CSVPSGRAWYEQFF.

This chain joins TRBV7-9 and TRBJ2-3; the TCRdb call, TRBD1, lacks DNA for checking. Germline CDR1 is SEHNR and CDR2 is FQNEAQ (reference sequence). This CDR3 region has 15 residues. CDR3 sequence: CASSFGTSNTDTQYF. Looking up the rest from reference TRBV7-9 and TRBJ2-3 gives the full variable domain: DTGVSQNPRHKITKRGQNVTFRCDPISEHNRLYWYRQTLGQGPEFLTYFQNEAQLEKSRLLSDRFSAERPKGSFSTLEIQRTEQGDSAMYLCASSFGTSNTDTQYFGPGTRLTVL.

The rearrangement joins TRBV20-1 to TRBJ2-1; TCRdb calls TRBD1, which cannot be checked without DNA. This CDR3 is built from 19 residues. Germline CDR1 reads DFQATT; CDR2 reads SNEGSKA (reference sequence). This CDR3 is CSARNSWGGQGADYNEQFF.

The chain is built from TRBV7-9 and TRBJ2-1; the TRBD1 assignment by TCRdb is unverifiable without DNA. Germline values: CDR1 SEHNR, CDR2 FQNEAQ (reference sequence). This CDR3 region has 14 residues. CDR3 residues: CASSLGGSGNEQFF.

The chain couples TRBV11-3 to TRBJ2-7. The CDR3 runs to 13 residues. CDR1 and CDR2 (germline): SGHNT, YENEEA. CDR3 region: CASSLTLSYEQYF.

J is TRBJ2-7 and V is TRBV7-9; TCRdb's assignment of TRBD1 cannot be checked, as there is no DNA. The germline V gene encodes CDR1 SEHNR and CDR2 FQNEAQ (reference sequence). The CDR3 is made up of 13 amino acids. CDR3 sequence: CASSPDSGYEQYF.

This chain connects TRBV7-2 to TRBJ2-5; TCRdb calls TRBD1, which cannot be checked without DNA. CDR3 length: 15 amino acids. Germline V gives CDR1 SGHTA, CDR2 FQGNSA. CDR3 amino acids: CASSLVDRGGETQYF.